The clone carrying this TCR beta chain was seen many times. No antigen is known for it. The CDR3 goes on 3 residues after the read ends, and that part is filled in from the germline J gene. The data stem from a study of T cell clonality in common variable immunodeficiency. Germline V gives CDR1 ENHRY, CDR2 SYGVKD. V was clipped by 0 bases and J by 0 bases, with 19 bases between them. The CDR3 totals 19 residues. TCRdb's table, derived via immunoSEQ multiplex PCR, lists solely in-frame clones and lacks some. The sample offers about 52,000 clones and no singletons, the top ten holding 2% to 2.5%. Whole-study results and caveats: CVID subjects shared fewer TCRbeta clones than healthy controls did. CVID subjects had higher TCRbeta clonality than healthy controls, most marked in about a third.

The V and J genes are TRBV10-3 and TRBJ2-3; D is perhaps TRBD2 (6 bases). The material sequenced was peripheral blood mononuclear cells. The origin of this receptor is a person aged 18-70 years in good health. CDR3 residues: CAISESSRIGGISTDTQYF. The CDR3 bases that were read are TGTGCCATCAGTGAGTCATCTCGTATCGGGGGTATTAGCACAGATACG.